This TCR beta chain appears in the sequencing data of a study of blood T cell repertoires in COVID-19. In the original analysis: Reference gene primer amplification yielded estimated nucleated cell counts. Produced via immunoSEQ multiplex PCR; TCRdb's table is partial and in-frame only. V and J calls and clone size follow that table, whereas D and trimming were derived from the DNA. The table shows 250,000 to 350,000 clones, with 70% to 90% occurring only once. The sequence was obtained from a man between 18 and 29 years old with active or convalescent COVID-19. Sequences were obtained from peripheral blood.

The CDR3, as DNA: TGTGCCAGCAGCCCGGGACAGGGTTTCTTTTACGAGCAGTACTTC. Protein: CASSPGQGFFYEQYF. The chain employs TRBV6-5 and TRBJ2-7; 9 bases agree with TRBD1. This CDR3 has 15 residues. V trimming: 6 bases; J trimming: 4 bases; junction bases outside the gene matches: 10. Germline V gene lookup returns CDR1 MNHEY and CDR2 SVGAGI.